This T cell receptor beta chain was retrieved from a study of ipilimumab plus nivolumab after autologous stem cell transplantation. Trimming took 4 bases from V and 11 from J, leaving 23 bases between them. CDR1 is PRHDT, CDR2 FYEKMQ, per germline (reference sequence). The CDR3 totals 16 residues. The assay was immunoSEQ multiplex PCR, and TCRdb's table has in-frame clones only and misses some. The data hold about 3,300 clones, with 76% observed a single time. The chain employs TRBV13 and TRBJ1-4; a weak D match, TRBD1 (6 bases). Here the sequenced sample was PBMCs, taken in a trial of ipilimumab plus nivolumab as post-transplant consolidation. This receptor was obtained from a male donor with primary mediastinal lymphoma. As DNA, the CDR3 is TGTGCCAGCAGCTCAGTCAGGGGAGGCGATCCGTATAAACTGTTTTTT. As protein: CASSSVRGGDPYKLFF.